These T cell receptor beta chains were read from a single sample in a study of OX40 agonist ivuxolimab in advanced cancers. Method: immunoSEQ multiplex PCR; TCRdb's copy keeps in-frame clones and lacks some. Of about 100,000 clones listed, approximately 80% are singletons. The specimen comprised CD4+ or CD8+ T cells sorted from blood, sampled in a trial of the OX40 agonist ivuxolimab. The receptor source for this set is an adult with an advanced solid tumor such as melanoma, head and neck, liver or kidney cancer. The conserved cysteine and the conserved F or W are not part of the CDR3 here. The D gene is left open where the match is weak.

TRBV29-1	TRBD2	TRBJ2-1	SATSGRAAYNEQF
TRBV5-1	.	TRBJ2-3	ASSLKQNTDTQY
TRBV6-5	TRBD1	TRBJ2-7	ASRAVRTGTYEQY
TRBV5-1	.	TRBJ1-1	ASSLNSEAF
TRBV9	TRBD2	TRBJ2-3	ASSVEGSGGADTQY
TRBV7-6	.	TRBJ2-7	ASSLEITSYEQY
TRBV7-8	.	TRBJ2-1	ASSTGAYNEQF
TRBV7-2	.	TRBJ2-3	ASSPNTGDTQY
TRBV13	TRBD2	TRBJ2-7	ASSLGQRGGYEQY
TRBV18	.	TRBJ1-4	ASSPLQGSQEKLF
TRBV4-3	TRBD1	TRBJ1-4	ASSQATQGAPTEKLF
TRBV7-7	TRBD2	TRBJ2-7	ASSPTSGVSYEQY
TRBV14	.	TRBJ2-7	ASSQMEGGYEQY
TRBV6-5	.	TRBJ2-7	ASRRTSPDSYEQY
TRBV5-4	.	TRBJ2-2	ASSLTDYTGELF
TRBV19	TRBD1	TRBJ2-7	ASSRDRAYEQY
TRBV2	TRBD2	.	ASLAGGPVEQY
TRBV2	.	TRBJ2-7	ASSSWGEQY
TRBV4-1	TRBD2	TRBJ2-1	ASSQPPGLAGQWAYNEQF
TRBV5-1	TRBD2	TRBJ2-3	ASLRDYYTDTQY
TRBV7-9	TRBD2	TRBJ2-1	ASSRGGSYNEQF
TRBV9	.	TRBJ2-2	ASSPSQAHGELF
TRBV29-1	TRBD2	TRBJ2-3	SVGGGGITDTQY
TRBV11-1	.	TRBJ2-7	ASSLQGSYEQY
TRBV19	.	TRBJ2-1	ASTAPGGPNEQF
TRBV7-7	.	TRBJ2-2	ASSQGNTGELF
TRBV5-1	.	TRBJ2-7	ASMEGKGEQY
TRBV10-3	TRBD2	TRBJ2-3	AIRLAGGTQY
TRBV4-3	.	TRBJ2-7	ASSQDPGGHYEQY
TRBV9	TRBD1	TRBJ1-2	ASSRTGGADYGYT
TRBV5-1	TRBD1	TRBJ2-7	ASSLPGQDYEQY
TRBV30	.	TRBJ1-1	AWTQVNTEAF
TRBV6-5	TRBD1	TRBJ1-1	ASRTGLRTEAF
TRBV29-1	TRBD1	TRBJ2-7	SVGQGDASEQY